The rows below give T cell receptor beta chains drawn from one sample of a study of Ad26.COV2.S vaccination and SARS-CoV-2 variants. TCRdb keeps only in-frame clones here, not all; method: immunoSEQ multiplex PCR. The sample lists around 240,000 clones; approximately 90% were seen once. The input for sequencing was peripheral blood, taken in a trial of Ad26.COV2.S vaccine versus placebo. Receptors originate from a person aged 18-65 years who received the Ad26.COV2.S COVID-19 vaccine or a placebo. Both conserved end residues are part of each CDR3. The D gene is left open where the match is weak. The size field is filled for only some rows; it gives once, few, many or a size class.

D	V	J	size	CDR3	DNA
NA	TRBV7-9	TRBJ2-2	NA	CASSQLGFSGELFF	TGTGCCAGCAGCCAACTAGGGTTTTCCGGGGAGCTGTTTTTT
NA	TRBV18	TRBJ2-7	NA	CASSPLPPSAGAEQYF	TGTGCCAGCTCACCCCTCCCCCCCTCGGCAGGGGCCGAGCAGTACTTC
TRBD1	TRBV7-2	TRBJ2-7	NA	CASSSYRGSPYEQYF	TGTGCCAGCAGCTCCTACAGGGGTTCCCCCTACGAGCAGTACTTC
NA	TRBV5-8	TRBJ2-2	NA	CASSFLDTSLTGELFF	TGTGCCAGCAGCTTCCTGGACACCTCCTTAACCGGGGAGCTGTTTTTT
TRBD1	TRBV9	TRBJ1-2	NA	CASSGTGYGYTF	TGTGCCAGCAGCGGGACAGGGTATGGCTACACCTTC
NA	TRBV5-1	TRBJ2-2	NA	CASSLESVANTGELFF	TGCGCCAGCAGCTTGGAGTCGGTGGCGAACACCGGGGAGCTGTTTTTT
NA	TRBV18	TRBJ1-5	NA	CASSLRVVDQPQHF	TGTGCCAGCTCACTTCGAGTTGTGGATCAGCCCCAGCATTTT
NA	TRBV7-9	TRBJ1-5	few	CASSLGALTSNQPQHF	TGTGCCAGCAGCTTGGGGGCCCTTACTAGCAATCAGCCCCAGCATTTT
NA	TRBV27	TRBJ2-7	NA	CASSLGGGTEQYF	TGTGCCAGCAGTTTAGGGGGGGGCACCGAGCAGTACTTC
NA	TRBV30	TRBJ2-7	NA	CAWSHPTEQYF	TGTGCCTGGAGCCACCCCACCGAGCAGTACTTC
TRBD1	TRBV14	TRBJ2-1	NA	CASSPEGQGFWSSYNEQFF	TGTGCCAGCAGCCCCGAGGGACAGGGTTTTTGGAGCTCCTACAATGAGCAGTTCTTC
TRBD2	TRBV28	TRBJ2-7	NA	CASSLPGLAGQTEQYF	TGTGCCAGCAGTCTCCCGGGACTAGCGGGCCAAACTGAGCAGTACTTC
NA	TRBV1	TRBJ2-7	NA	CTSSQDGTSGISYEQYF	TGCACCAGCAGCCAAGACGGGACTAGCGGGATTTCCTACGAGCAGTACTTC
NA	TRBV6-2/TRBV6-3	TRBJ1-2	once	CASSQSISDGYTF	TGTGCCAGCAGCCAAAGCATATCGGATGGCTACACCTTC
NA	TRBV10-3	TRBJ2-3	NA	CAISDRGRLADTDTQYF	TGTGCCATCAGTGACAGGGGGAGATTAGCGGACACAGATACGCAGTATTTT
NA	TRBV5-1	TRBJ1-2	NA	CASSLGQSGYTF	TGCGCCAGCAGCTTGGGACAGTCCGGCTACACCTTC
TRBD2	TRBV4-1	TRBJ2-3	NA	CASTRTSGTDTQYF	TGCGCCAGCACCCGGACTAGCGGCACAGATACGCAGTATTTT
NA	TRBV7-6	TRBJ1-3	NA	CASMRQQEPGNTIYF	TGTGCCAGCATGAGACAGCAGGAGCCTGGAAACACCATATATTTT
TRBD1	TRBV19	TRBJ2-4	NA	CASSKSQGAGTKNIQYF	TGTGCCAGTAGTAAATCACAGGGGGCCGGAACTAAAAACATTCAGTACTTC
TRBD2	TRBV29-1	TRBJ2-1	NA	CSVEGGESYNEQFF	TGCAGCGTTGAGGGGGGGGAGTCCTACAATGAGCAGTTCTTC
TRBD1	TRBV7-2	TRBJ2-4	NA	CASSRDRAGAKNIQYF	TGTGCCAGCAGCAGAGACAGGGCTGGGGCCAAAAACATTCAGTACTTC
TRBD1	TRBV5-1	TRBJ2-7	NA	CASSFTRGMKYEQYF	TGCGCCAGCAGCTTCACCAGGGGGATGAAGTACGAGCAGTACTTC
NA	TRBV5-1	TRBJ2-3	NA	CASSLDFSDTQYF	TGCGCCAGCAGCTTGGACTTTTCAGATACGCAGTATTTT
NA	TRBV29-1	TRBJ2-1	NA	CSSGAGLAIGEQFF	TGCAGCTCCGGTGCCGGGCTAGCGATCGGGGAGCAGTTCTTC
NA	TRBV10-3	TRBJ2-7	NA	CAISEGGNSGKPYEQYF	TGTGCCATCAGTGAAGGTGGGAATAGCGGTAAACCCTACGAGCAGTACTTC
NA	TRBV7-2	TRBJ1-2	NA	CASTQGLSNYGYTF	TGTGCCAGCACCCAGGGTCTTTCTAACTATGGCTACACCTTC
NA	TRBV5-1	TRBJ1-5	NA	CASSRDGYSNQPQHF	TGCGCCAGCAGCCGGGACGGATATAGCAATCAGCCCCAGCATTTT
NA	TRBV18	TRBJ2-7	NA	CASSPLTGPSSYEQYF	TGTGCCAGCTCACCATTAACTGGGCCGAGCTCCTACGAGCAGTACTTC
NA	TRBV7-8	TRBJ2-7	NA	CASSGMGGDYEQYF	TGTGCCAGCAGCGGGATGGGGGGAGACTACGAGCAGTACTTC
NA	TRBV27	TRBJ2-5	NA	CASSLQGTLQETQYF	TGTGCCAGCAGTTTACAGGGGACCCTACAAGAGACCCAGTACTTC
TRBD1	TRBV25-1	TRBJ1-2	NA	CASTSGGPYGYTF	TGTGCCAGCACCTCAGGGGGTCCCTATGGCTACACCTTC
TRBD1	TRBV29-1	TRBJ1-5	NA	CSVQSGTGVSQPQHF	TGCAGCGTCCAATCCGGGACAGGGGTTAGTCAGCCCCAGCATTTT
NA	TRBV18	TRBJ1-6	NA	CASSLLGTSVQESNSPLHF	TGTGCCAGCTCGCTTCTTGGTACCTCCGTACAAGAGAGTAATTCACCCCTCCACTTT
TRBD1	TRBV9	TRBJ2-1	NA	CASSPRTGEVSNEQFF	TGTGCCAGCAGCCCCCGGACAGGGGAAGTGTCGAATGAGCAGTTCTTC
TRBD2	TRBV6-2/TRBV6-3	TRBJ2-7	NA	CASSTDFHLAGNYYEQYF	TGTGCCAGCAGTACAGACTTTCACCTAGCGGGAAACTACTACGAGCAGTACTTC
NA	TRBV6-1	TRBJ2-2	NA	CASSETWNTYTGELFF	TGTGCCAGCAGTGAAACTTGGAACACCTACACCGGGGAGCTGTTTTTT
NA	TRBV28	TRBJ2-7	NA	CASSLAASYEQYF	TGTGCCAGCAGTCTCGCAGCGTCCTACGAGCAGTACTTC
TRBD1	TRBV4-2	TRBJ1-1	NA	CASSQGGQGAHTEAFF	TGTGCCAGCAGCCAAGGCGGACAGGGGGCTCACACTGAAGCTTTCTTT
NA	TRBV6-5	TRBJ2-5	NA	CASRTDEETQYF	TGTGCCAGCAGAACGGACGAAGAGACCCAGTACTTC
NA	TRBV30	TRBJ2-7	NA	CAWSVTAWVADEQYF	TGTGCCTGGAGTGTGACAGCCTGGGTAGCCGACGAGCAGTACTTC
NA	TRBV24-1	TRBJ2-1	NA	CATSGGRRNEQFF	TGTGCCACCAGTGGGGGCCGAAGGAATGAGCAGTTCTTC
TRBD1	TRBV19	TRBJ1-5	NA	CASTLQGAGQPQHF	TGTGCCAGTACCTTACAGGGGGCCGGTCAGCCCCAGCATTTT
NA	TRBV7-3	TRBJ2-7	NA	CASSLGGGPFYEQYF	TGTGCCAGCAGCTTAGGAGGAGGACCCTTCTACGAGCAGTACTTC
NA	TRBV7-2	TRBJ2-7	NA	CASSPFGVYEQYF	TGTGCCAGCAGCCCCTTCGGAGTATACGAGCAGTACTTC
NA	TRBV29-1	TRBJ2-7	few	CSALGFPYEQYF	TGCAGCGCCCTTGGTTTCCCCTACGAGCAGTACTTC
TRBD1	TRBV5-1	TRBJ2-2	NA	CASSFNRGNTGELFF	TGCGCCAGCAGCTTCAACAGGGGGAACACCGGGGAGCTGTTTTTT